These T cell receptor beta chains were read from a single sample in a study of blood T cell repertoires in COVID-19. TCRdb keeps only in-frame clones here, not all; method: immunoSEQ multiplex PCR. The sample gives 230,000 or so clones, roughly 87% of which show up once; 1.5% to 2% is in the top ten. Sequenced material: peripheral blood. These receptors were obtained from a man aged 35 to 55 with active or convalescent COVID-19. Each CDR3 is given with its conserved first and last residue. A D gene is named only where the DNA matches it firmly. Size values are once, few and many counts, or a class for expanded clones, and some rows have none.

clone_size d_call j_call v_call cdr3_aa
- TRBD2 TRBJ2-1 TRBV5-4 CASSLGLAGGLEQFF
- - TRBJ2-7 TRBV20-1 CSASKRSGMDEQYF
- TRBD1 TRBJ1-1 TRBV14 CASSQGGTGGSSEAFF
- - TRBJ2-3 TRBV6-1 CASSDYRVRDTQYF
once - TRBJ2-3 TRBV12-3/TRBV12-4 CASRWSNTDTQYF
- - TRBJ1-1 TRBV5-5 CASSLDRVNTEAFF
few TRBD1 TRBJ1-2 TRBV5-1 CASSLAVTGTGGEGYTF
few - TRBJ1-4 TRBV7-9 CASSKDTATNEKLFF
- TRBD1 TRBJ1-3 TRBV24-1 CATTGQPFSGNTIYF
- - TRBJ1-1 TRBV28 CASSYGGRTEAFF
- - TRBJ1-2 TRBV6-6 CASSLPGGISGYTF
- TRBD1 TRBJ2-2 TRBV27 CASSLQGVGELFF
once - TRBJ1-1 TRBV27 CASSFQGQNTEAFF
- - TRBJ2-7 TRBV3-1/TRBV3-2 CASSLVGSNYEQYF
- - TRBJ1-4 TRBV30 CAWRKSDRYEKLFF
- - TRBJ2-5 TRBV12-3/TRBV12-4 CASSLQSVETQYF
- TRBD1 TRBJ1-6 TRBV27 CASSLRGQGRGSPLHF
- - TRBJ1-2 TRBV27 CASSLSGFGYTF
- - TRBJ2-5 TRBV5-1 CASSLVGDQETQYF
- TRBD2 TRBJ2-7 TRBV28 CASSLGLAGHEQYF
- TRBD2 TRBJ2-1 TRBV11-2 CASSSGSGAYNEQFF
- TRBD1 TRBJ1-1 TRBV3-1/TRBV3-2 CASSPRGTQLNTEAFF
- - TRBJ2-1 TRBV19 CASSIDSGSYNEQFF
- - TRBJ1-3 TRBV19 CASSRQVISGNTIYF
- TRBD1 TRBJ1-1 TRBV7-9 CASSFGTGVEAFF
- - TRBJ1-2 TRBV6-1 CASSEAMTAWGPGYTF
few - TRBJ2-3 TRBV5-1 CASKDLVSYTQYF
- TRBD2 TRBJ2-5 TRBV28 CASSSGAGDWETQYF
- TRBD1 TRBJ1-6 TRBV6-2/TRBV6-3 CASSLRQGTSPLHF
- - TRBJ1-5 TRBV2 CASSGTDHGRPQHF
- TRBD1 TRBJ1-1 TRBV19 CASSMWTGPEAFF
- TRBD1 TRBJ2-7 TRBV30 CAWSVPSRGPREDEQYF
- TRBD1 TRBJ1-4 TRBV5-1 CASSQDRVKTNEKLFF
- TRBD1 TRBJ2-1 TRBV11-2 CASSLTGNNEQFF
- TRBD1 TRBJ1-1 TRBV5-1 CASSRTGVTEAFF
- - TRBJ2-6 TRBV27 CATLSGANVLTF
few TRBD1 TRBJ1-2 TRBV28 CASSSGTGLLPGYTF
- - TRBJ2-1 TRBV2 CASSPQGPNEQFF
- - TRBJ1-6 TRBV6-5 CASSYSARSYNSPLHF
- - TRBJ2-1 TRBV27 CASSFMSSYNEQFF
- - TRBJ1-2 TRBV7-9 CASSSAQTGSSYGYTF
- TRBD1 TRBJ1-1 TRBV4-1 CASSQKTGGTTEAFF
- TRBD1 TRBJ2-2 TRBV11-2 CASSLGPGGLSTGELFF
few TRBD1 TRBJ1-4 TRBV5-1 CASSPLGQGKEKLFF
- - TRBJ1-1 TRBV6-4 CASSDGEGAEAFF
- - TRBJ1-4 TRBV6-1 CASSELAAATNEKLFF
- TRBD1 TRBJ2-7 TRBV28 CASSPGTGKEQYF
- TRBD2 TRBJ2-1 TRBV9 CASTPGTTHNEQFF
- - TRBJ2-1 TRBV15 CATSRRLQRPSYNEQFF
- - TRBJ1-2 TRBV6-5 CASQGVLQGYTF
- - TRBJ2-1 TRBV11-3 CASSLVGQTNNEQFF
once TRBD2 TRBJ2-1 TRBV19 CASRVSGGSLSSYNEQFF
once TRBD1 TRBJ2-5 TRBV10-2 CASSEFTGDETQYF
- - TRBJ1-2 TRBV24-1 CATSDLSGFYGYTF
- TRBD2 TRBJ2-1 TRBV28 CASSFSGRVQDEQFF
- - TRBJ1-5 TRBV19 CASRQGNQPQHF
- TRBD1 TRBJ2-7 TRBV5-1 CASSFSSGTGTYEQYF